The 21 T cell receptor beta chains reported below all come from one sample, sequenced in a study of cytotoxic CD8 clonotypes in ibrutinib-treated CLL. Method: immunoSEQ multiplex PCR; TCRdb's copy keeps in-frame clones and lacks some. Here the sample spans 120,000 to 150,000 clones, approximately 75% being singletons. The sample was PBMCs, taken after 12 months of ibrutinib treatment. These receptors all stem from a human donor with chronic lymphocytic leukemia.

CDR3 region: CASSTWGVIPYEQYF. The DNA of the CDR3 is TGTGCCAGCAGCACCTGGGGGGTGATACCTTACGAGCAGTACTTC. V usage is TRBV5-4 and J usage is TRBJ2-7, with D maybe TRBD2 (6 bases). Germline loops: CDR1 SGHNT, CDR2 YYREEE (reference sequence). The V end was cut by 4 bases, the J end by 4 bases, with 18 bases between. The CDR3 consists of 15 residues.

The rearrangement joins TRBV4-1 to TRBJ2-7; a weak D match, TRBD2 (6 bases). Germline V gives CDR1 MGHRA, CDR2 YSYEKL. The CDR3 spans 20 residues. V lost 3 bases to trimming and J lost 0 bases, with 27 bases between them. DNA for the CDR3: TGCGCCAGCAGCCAGACCGCGCGTGAGGCCGTAGCGGCCCGCTCCTACGAGCAGTACTTC. Residues: CASSQTAREAVAARSYEQYF.

The CDR3 spells CASRAQRVRDSQFF. Here the CDR3 DNA reads TGTGCCAGCAGAGCCCAAAGGGTAAGGGACTCTCAGTTCTTC. The chain employs TRBV28 and TRBJ2-1; a weak D match, TRBD2 (6 bases). V shed 6 bases and J shed 13 bases, with 22 bases lying between them. The germline V gene encodes CDR1 MDHEN and CDR2 SYDVKM. CDR3 size: 14 residues.

This clone appeared once. The V and J genes are TRBV11-1 and TRBJ1-2; D call uncertain. From germline, CDR1 is SGHAT and CDR2 FQDESV (reference sequence). The CDR3 spans 14 residues. V lost 1 base, J lost 2 bases, and 8 bases lay in between. The CDR3 sequence is CASSLGQFNYGYTF. The CDR3 region has the DNA TGTGCCAGCAGCTTAGGACAATTCAACTATGGCTACACCTTC.

This rearrangement joins TRBV10-3 to TRBJ2-5; 10 positions agree with TRBD1. With 4 bases clipped from V and 5 bases from J, the junction kept 4 bases outside the gene matches. Germline assignment: CDR1 ENHRY and CDR2 SYGVKD. This CDR3 is 14 amino acids long. CDR3 bases: TGTGCCATCAGTGCCGACAGGGGGCACGAGACCCAGTACTTC. As protein: CAISADRGHETQYF.

This clone was picked up many times. The chain couples TRBV28 to TRBJ2-2, with 8 bases matching TRBD2. V was pared by 10 bases and J by 4 bases, with 5 bases of the junction left unmatched. This CDR3 is built from 13 residues. Germline CDR1 MDHEN, CDR2 SYDVKM. CDR3 DNA: TGTGCCACCCGGGAGGGGGGCACCGGGGAGCTGTTTTTT. Protein product: CATREGGTGELFF.

V usage is TRBV6-5 and J usage is TRBJ2-7; 8 nucleotides match TRBD1. After removal of 8 bases from V and 3 bases from J, the junction contained 6 bases not matched to a gene. The CDR3 has 13 residues. The germline gives CDR1 MNHEY, CDR2 SVGAGI. CDR3 sequence reads: CASGQGNYYEQYF. CDR3 in DNA: TGTGCCAGCGGACAGGGAAACTACTACGAGCAGTACTTC.

The genes are TRBV18 and TRBJ1-2; 7 nucleotides match TRBD1. The CDR3 spans 13 residues. After removal of 2 bases from V and 8 bases from J, the junction contained 5 bases not matched to a gene. Germline V gives CDR1 KGHSH, CDR2 LQKENI. CDR3 coding DNA: TGTGCCAGCTCACCAGACAGGGATGCAGGCTACACCTTC. It specifies CASSPDRDAGYTF.

The sample holds a few counts of this clone. This chain links TRBV7-8 with TRBJ1-6, with a weak D call TRBD1 (5 bases). CDR1 SGHVS and CDR2 FQNEAQ come from the germline V gene. The CDR3 contains 15 residues. Trimming removed 4 bases from V and 6 bases from J, with 13 bases in between. In nucleotides, the CDR3 is TGTGCCAGCAGCTCCACCATCGACAGTAATTCACCCCTCCACTTT. Encoded protein: CASSSTIDSNSPLHF. The entire variable domain, with the rest obtained from reference TRBV7-8 and TRBJ1-6, is as follows: GAGVSQSPRYKVAKRGQDVALRCDPISGHVSLFWYQQALGQGPEFLTYFQNEAQLDKSGLPSDRFFAERPEGSVSTLKIQRTQQEDSAVYLCASSSTIDSNSPLHFGNGTRLTVT.

The rearrangement uses TRBV28 and TRBJ2-7, with a tentative D call TRBD2 (5 bases). Trimming took off 5 bases at V and 3 bases at J, with 17 bases between the two ends. This CDR3 has 15 residues. Germline loops: CDR1 MDHEN, CDR2 SYDVKM. The CDR3 DNA reads as TGTGCCAGCAGTCAAGTAGGGAGAAATGACTACGAGCAGTACTTC. Translation gives CASSQVGRNDYEQYF.

The chain combines TRBV7-9 with TRBJ1-1; D is ambiguous. The germline gives CDR1 SEHNR, CDR2 FQNEAQ (reference sequence). CDR3 length: 15 amino acids. Trimming left V 1 base short and J 3 bases short, with 12 bases between. The CDR3 DNA follows: TGTGCCAGCAGCTTAGATCGGGGTGGTGACACTGAAGCTTTCTTT. Residues: CASSLDRGGDTEAFF.

The V call is TRBV11-3, the J call TRBJ2-5, with 12 bases matching TRBD1. Germline V gives CDR1 SGHNT, CDR2 YENEEA. The CDR3 sequence is 14 residues long. After removal of 5 bases from V and 5 bases from J, the junction contained 3 bases not matched to a gene. The CDR3 loop is CASSTGQGAETQYF. The DNA of the CDR3 is TGTGCCAGCAGCACGGGACAGGGGGCTGAGACCCAGTACTTC.

The chain combines TRBV27 with TRBJ2-3; 7 bases align to TRBD1. J gave up 4 bases and V 4 bases, and 11 bases lay outside the gene matches. The germline V gene encodes CDR1 MNHEY and CDR2 SMNVEV (reference sequence). This CDR3 is built from 16 residues. The CDR3 reads CASSSYYRGRADTQYF. CDR3 coding DNA: TGTGCCAGCAGTTCCTACTACAGGGGCCGAGCAGATACGCAGTATTTT.

The V call is TRBV6-1, the J call TRBJ1-5; 7 bases line up with TRBD1. J was trimmed by 1 base and V by 4 bases; bases with no gene match: 7. CDR3 length: 16 residues. The V gene's germline CDR1 is MNHNS and CDR2 SASEGT. CDR3: CASSVVTGASNQPQHF. The CDR3 nucleotides are TGTGCCAGCAGTGTTGTTACAGGGGCGAGCAATCAGCCCCAGCATTTT.

The J gene is TRBJ2-2, the V gene TRBV5-5, with 7 nucleotides matching TRBD1. The CDR3 covers 15 residues. V lost 4 bases and J lost 6; bases outside the gene matches: 9. Germline-derived CDR1 and CDR2 are SGHKS and YYEKEE (reference sequence). The CDR3 region is CASSLTDRLAGELFF. Here the CDR3 DNA reads TGTGCCAGCAGCCTAACGGACAGGCTGGCCGGGGAGCTGTTTTTT.

The chain recombines TRBV6-1 with TRBJ1-3; D remains ambiguous. CDR3 length: 16 residues. CDR1 and CDR2 (germline): MNHNS, SASEGT. Trimming left V 0 bases short and J 0 bases short, with 9 bases between. This CDR3 is CASSEALRSSGNTIYF. CDR3 in DNA: TGTGCCAGCAGTGAAGCGTTACGGAGCTCTGGAAACACCATATATTTT.

V and J are TRBV28 and TRBJ2-7; D possibly corresponds to TRBD2 (6 bases). The CDR3 sequence is 14 residues long. V shed 7 bases and J shed 3 bases, with 16 bases lying between them. Germline CDR1 is MDHEN and CDR2 is SYDVKM. CDR3 in amino acids: CASTQEGGHYEQYF. DNA for the CDR3: TGTGCCAGCACCCAGGAGGGCGGGCACTACGAGCAGTACTTC.

This chain connects TRBV5-1 to TRBJ2-3; 11 bases map to TRBD2. Germline CDR1 is SGHRS and CDR2 is YFSETQ. The CDR3 is 15 residues long. Germline trimming cut 1 base from V and 3 bases from J; bases unmatched to any gene: 1. CDR3 sequence: CASSLTSGGTDTQYF. The CDR3 nucleotides read TGCGCCAGCAGCTTGACTAGCGGGGGTACAGATACGCAGTATTTT.

This rearrangement joins TRBV2 to TRBJ2-7; the D gene could be TRBD1 or TRBD2 (5 bases each). This CDR3 spans 15 amino acids. Germline-derived CDR1 and CDR2 are SNHLY and FYNNEI. V shed 7 bases and J shed 1 base, with 17 bases lying between them. CDR3: CASTGPLTVSYEQYF. CDR3 nucleotide sequence: TGTGCCAGCACGGGACCATTAACAGTATCCTACGAGCAGTACTTC.

This clone occurred a few times. This chain uses TRBV7-2 with TRBJ1-3; the match to TRBD1 covers 7 bases. Germline V gives CDR1 SGHTA, CDR2 FQGNSA. Germline trimming cut 5 bases from V and 1 base from J; bases unmatched to any gene: 2. The CDR3 sequence is 14 residues long. CDR3 loop: CASSPTGSGNTIYF. CDR3 bases: TGTGCCAGCAGCCCGACAGGGTCTGGAAACACCATATATTTT.

The V and J genes are TRBV18 and TRBJ1-5, with D maybe TRBD1 (5 bases). Germline-derived CDR1 and CDR2 are KGHSH and LQKENI. The CDR3 loop spans 14 amino acids. With 6 bases removed from V and 2 bases from J, the gap between germline ends came to 11 bases. DNA for the CDR3: TGTGCCAGCTCTGAGGGGCGAGGCAATCAGCCCCAGCATTTT. Translating it yields CASSEGRGNQPQHF.